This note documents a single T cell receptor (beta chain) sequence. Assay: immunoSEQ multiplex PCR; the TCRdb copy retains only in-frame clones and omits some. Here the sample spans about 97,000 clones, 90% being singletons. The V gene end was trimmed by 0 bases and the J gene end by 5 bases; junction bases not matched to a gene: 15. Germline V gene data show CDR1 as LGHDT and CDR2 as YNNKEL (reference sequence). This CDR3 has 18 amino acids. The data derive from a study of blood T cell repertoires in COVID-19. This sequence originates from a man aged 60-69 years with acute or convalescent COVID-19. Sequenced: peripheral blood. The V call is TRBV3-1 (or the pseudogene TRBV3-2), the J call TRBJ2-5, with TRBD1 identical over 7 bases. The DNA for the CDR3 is TGTGCCAGCAGCCAAGATTTCCGGACAGGTTTGGGGCGCGAGACCCAGTACTTC. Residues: CASSQDFRTGLGRETQYF.